The next 18 T cell receptor beta chains were all read from a single sample in a study of T cell responses to AZD1222 COVID-19 vaccine. Assay used: immunoSEQ multiplex PCR; TCRdb lists only in-frame clones, some missing. The sample records 140,000 to 150,000 clones, about 92% being singletons. Sequencing was performed on peripheral blood, taken 28 days after the second AZD1222 dose. These receptors were collected from an adult who received the AZD1222 COVID-19 vaccine.

This chain uses TRBV27 with TRBJ2-7; D is possibly TRBD2 (5 bases). CDR1 and CDR2 from the germline V gene are MNHEY and SMNVEV (reference sequence). The CDR3 runs to 13 residues. V was pared by 5 bases and J by 3 bases, with 11 bases between. The CDR3 region is CASSTRGLYEQYF. The CDR3 DNA sequence: TGTGCCAGCAGTACCCGCGGGCTCTACGAGCAGTACTTC.

The chain couples TRBV19 to TRBJ1-2, with 9 bases fitting TRBD1. This CDR3 comprises 20 residues. CDR1 is LNHDA, CDR2 SQIVND, per germline (reference sequence). The V gene end was trimmed by 1 base and the J gene end by 1 base; junction bases not matched to a gene: 16. DNA for the CDR3: TGTGCCAGTAGTATAGTTCCGGGACAGGGTGAGGAGGGGTTTAACTATGGCTACACCTTC. It yields the protein CASSIVPGQGEEGFNYGYTF.

The chain uses TRBV11-3 and TRBJ2-1; tentatively, D is TRBD2 (5 bases). V was shortened by 0 bases and J by 10 bases, with 10 bases between the two germline ends. The CDR3 is 13 residues long. Germline V gives CDR1 SGHNT, CDR2 YENEEA. The CDR3 region is CASSLDRRREQFF. The CDR3 nucleotides read TGTGCCAGCAGCTTAGATAGGCGGAGGGAGCAGTTCTTC.

The count of this clone is one. V usage is TRBV11-2 and J usage is TRBJ1-2, with 8 bases lining up with TRBD1. The CDR3 totals 17 residues. The V segment lost 0 bases and the J segment 7 bases; nucleotides outside the gene matches: 13. CDR1 SGHAT and CDR2 FQNNGV come from the germline V gene. CDR3 sequence (DNA): TGTGCCAGCAGCTTAGACAGGGGGCCAGGGGCGCAGTCTGGCTACACCTTC. Translating it yields CASSLDRGPGAQSGYTF.

The count of this clone is one. The chain recombines TRBV7-9 with TRBJ2-5; D not certain. The CDR3 is 14 amino acids. Germline CDR1 is SEHNR and CDR2 is FQNEAQ (reference sequence). Trimming cost V 1 base and J 5 bases, with 11 bases left between them. The CDR3 loop is CASSLGSVGETQYF. As DNA, the CDR3 is TGTGCCAGCAGCTTAGGGTCGGTGGGGGAGACCCAGTACTTC.

The rearrangement links TRBV5-1 to TRBJ2-3, with 7 bases matching TRBD2. Germline V gene lookup returns CDR1 SGHRS and CDR2 YFSETQ. This CDR3 is 17 amino acids long. J lost 5 bases, V lost 2 bases, and 14 bases had no gene match. Here the CDR3 DNA reads TGCGCCAGCAGCTTAGGAAGGTGGGAGGGCCGTGAAGATACGCAGTATTTT. As protein: CASSLGRWEGREDTQYF.

The chain employs TRBV10-3 and TRBJ1-4; maybe TRBD1 (5 bases). From germline, CDR1 is ENHRY and CDR2 SYGVKD. V gave up 2 bases and J gave up 5 bases, with 12 bases separating them. CDR3 length: 15 amino acids. The CDR3: CAISERQGPNEKLFF. CDR3 nucleotide sequence: TGTGCCATCAGTGAGAGGCAGGGCCCAAATGAAAAACTGTTTTTT.

V and J are TRBV6-2 or TRBV6-3 and TRBJ1-5; D is unclear. This CDR3 is 15 amino acids long. Trimming removed 4 bases from V and 1 base from J, with 11 bases in between. Germline lookup yields CDR1 MNHEY and CDR2 SVGEGT. The CDR3 sequence: CASSFTGISNQPQHF. CDR3 nucleotides: TGTGCCAGCAGTTTTACCGGGATAAGCAATCAGCCCCAGCATTTT.

The chain couples TRBV14 to TRBJ2-7; D is unresolved. Germline loops: CDR1 SGHDN, CDR2 FVKESK. V lost 0 bases and J lost 7, with 7 bases in between. The CDR3 loop spans 12 amino acids. DNA of the CDR3: TGTGCCAGCAGCCAAGAGGTGGGAGAGCAGTACTTC. It encodes CASSQEVGEQYF.

The rearrangement joins TRBV27 to TRBJ2-1; 12 bases are shared with TRBD1. V gave up 6 bases and J gave up 9 bases; unmatched junction bases: 9. Germline loops: CDR1 MNHEY, CDR2 SMNVEV (reference sequence). The CDR3 totals 15 residues. CDR3 DNA sequence: TGTGCCAGCAGCCCCTCCGGGACAGGGGGCCGTGAGCAGTTCTTC. This gives the protein CASSPSGTGGREQFF.

This clone has only a few counts. The V and J genes are TRBV19 and TRBJ2-5, with a possible D match to TRBD1 (7 bases). In germline, CDR1 is LNHDA, CDR2 SQIVND (reference sequence). The CDR3 covers 13 residues. The ends were cut back, 6 bases at V and 5 bases at J, with 13 bases in the middle. In nucleotides, the CDR3 is TGTGCCAGTAGACCAGGGGGACTGGAGACCCAGTACTTC. It codes for CASRPGGLETQYF. The full variable domain, completed using reference TRBV19 and TRBJ2-5, is DGGITQSPKYLFRKEGQNVTLSCEQNLNHDAMYWYRQDPGQGLRLIYYSQIVNDFQKGDIAEGYSVSREKKESFPLTVTSAQKNPTAFYLCASRPGGLETQYFGPGTRLLVL.

V usage is TRBV3-1 (or the pseudogene TRBV3-2) and J usage is TRBJ2-1, with 7 bases matching TRBD2. CDR3 length: 13 amino acids. The V and J ends lost 5 bases and 5 bases, in that order; junction bases with no gene match: 3. Germline-derived CDR1 and CDR2 are LGHDT and YNNKEL (reference sequence). The CDR3 bases are TGTGCCAGCAGCTCGGGACTAAACAATGAGCAGTTCTTC. It translates to CASSSGLNNEQFF.

This chain joins TRBV5-6 and TRBJ2-4; 12 nucleotides align to TRBD2. This CDR3 is 16 amino acids long. Germline V lookup: CDR1 SGHDT, CDR2 YYEEEE. Trimming removed 1 base from V and 7 bases from J; junction bases left unmatched: 6. CDR3: CASSLLETSGSNIQYF. The CDR3 DNA is TGTGCCAGCAGCTTGCTTGAGACTAGCGGGAGTAACATTCAGTACTTC.

The rearrangement links TRBV7-3 to TRBJ1-6; maybe TRBD1 (5 bases). This CDR3 has 13 amino acids. Germline values: CDR1 SGHTA, CDR2 FQGTGA. V lost 8 bases, J lost 10 bases, and 15 bases lay in between. This chain's CDR3 is CASGPGDSSPLHF. In DNA, the CDR3 is TGTGCCAGCGGGCCAGGCGACAGCTCACCCCTCCACTTT.

This chain connects TRBV11-3 to TRBJ2-7; maybe TRBD2 (7 bases). The ends were cut back, 5 bases at V and 1 base at J, with 15 bases in the middle. The germline gives CDR1 SGHNT, CDR2 YENEEA. This CDR3 comprises 15 residues. CDR3 DNA: TGTGCCAGCAGCAAGGGGGGGCCAGGTTCCTACGAGCAGTACTTC. Translating gives CASSKGGPGSYEQYF.

This clone was recorded only once. This rearrangement joins TRBV7-9 to TRBJ2-7, with TRBD2 matching over 14 bases. Per the germline V gene, CDR1 is SEHNR and CDR2 is FQNEAQ (reference sequence). The ends lost 5 bases at V and 4 bases at J; junction bases unmatched: 4. The CDR3 loop spans 15 amino acids. The CDR3 loop reads CASSPRLAGGYEQYF. The CDR3 nucleotides are TGTGCCAGCAGCCCCAGACTAGCGGGAGGGTACGAGCAGTACTTC.

The V and J genes are TRBV19 and TRBJ1-2; 9 bases line up with TRBD1. The CDR3 sequence is 14 residues long. Germline trimming cut 5 bases from V and 7 bases from J; bases unmatched to any gene: 8. Germline CDR1 and CDR2: LNHDA and SQIVND (reference sequence). CDR3 nucleotides: TGTGCCAGTAGTGCGGGGACAGGGTATCGTGGCTACACCTTC. This gives the protein CASSAGTGYRGYTF.

The rearrangement uses TRBV9 and TRBJ2-2; a possible D gene is TRBD2 (5 bases). Trimming pared 4 bases from V and 4 bases from J, leaving 8 bases between. In germline, CDR1 is SGDLS, CDR2 YYNGEE. The CDR3 length is 13 residues. CDR3 sequence: CASSRAVTGELFF. The CDR3 DNA is TGTGCCAGCAGCCGAGCGGTCACCGGGGAGCTGTTTTTT.